Presented here are 3 T cell receptor beta chains from one specimen sequenced in a study of T cell clonotyping in hematopoietic cell transplantation. Indicated time point: recipient sample about 28 days before transplant, after cytoreduction. Assay: immunoSEQ multiplex PCR; the TCRdb copy retains only in-frame clones and omits some. The table has about 76,000 clones, 90% to 97% seen once. The material was peripheral blood mononuclear cells, obtained before stem cell transplant. The receptors come from a woman in her forties or fifties with acute myeloid leukemia. Some clones in this sample may be carry-over from other donors' samples.

This clone was observed a single time. The rearrangement uses TRBV2 and TRBJ2-3; 15 bases line up with TRBD2. CDR1 is SNHLY, CDR2 FYNNEI, per germline. Trimming took 2 bases from V and 0 from J; bases not matched to a gene: 9. The CDR3 runs 20 residues. CDR3 amino acids: CASSETWMGTSGRSTDTQYF. For the CDR3, the DNA is TGTGCCAGCAGTGAAACGTGGATGGGGACTAGCGGGAGGAGCACAGATACGCAGTATTTT.

The chain employs TRBV2 and TRBJ2-1, with 8 bases identical to TRBD1. V was pared by 8 bases and J by 6 bases, with 9 bases of the junction left unmatched. This CDR3 region has 14 residues. CDR1 is SNHLY and CDR2 is FYNNEI in the germline V gene. Here the CDR3 DNA reads TGTGCCAGCCTTATTGGGACAGGCACCAATGAGCAGTTCTTC. Translation: CASLIGTGTNEQFF.

The chain links TRBV7-2 to TRBJ1-2; no definite D call. This CDR3 has 12 residues. V was pared by 2 bases and J by 4 bases, with 5 bases between. Per the germline V gene, CDR1 is SGHTA and CDR2 is FQGNSA. The CDR3 is CASSLSIYGYTF. The CDR3 DNA is TGTGCCAGCAGCTTAAGCATCTATGGCTACACCTTC.